This TCR beta chain was sequenced in a study of cytomegalovirus exposure and HLA in healthy donors. The CDR3 is 15 amino acids. CDR1 is MGHRA, CDR2 YSYEKL, per germline. This clone was seen a few times. PCR was performed using 60 Vbeta and 13 Jbeta primers. Assay used: immunoSEQ multiplex PCR; TCRdb lists only in-frame clones, some missing. The profile shows about 230,000 clones, about 80% of them singletons. The receptor was isolated from a woman aged 40 to 50 in good health and CMV-seronegative. This chain connects TRBV4-1 to TRBJ2-2, with a weak D call TRBD2 (6 bases). The sequenced sample consisted of PBMCs. The CDR3 bases are TGCCCAATCACAGAGGGACTGACGAACACCGGGGAGCTGTTTTTT. It specifies CPITEGLTNTGELFF.